Presented here are 26 T cell receptor beta chains from one specimen sequenced in a study of shared clonotypes between healthy human individuals. Clones were sequenced by immunoSEQ multiplex PCR, and TCRdb holds only the in-frame ones, with some missing. Among approximately 1,000,000 clones listed, around three quarters were seen once. What was sequenced was memory CD4+ T cells from PBMCs. Subset noted: CD45RA-negative fraction. The receptors were sampled from a man between 18 and 29 years old in good health. Some clones in this sample may be carry-over from other donors' samples.

The CDR3 DNA sequence: TGTGCCAGCAGCCCCCATGACAGGGCCAACTATGGCTACACCTTC. Translation gives CASSPHDRANYGYTF. The chain links TRBV7-9 to TRBJ1-2; 7 bases align to TRBD1. This CDR3 has 15 amino acids. Per germline, CDR1 SEHNR and CDR2 FQNEAQ (reference sequence). V lost 5 bases, J lost 2 bases, and 8 bases stayed unmatched.

The rearrangement uses TRBV11-2 and TRBJ2-3; maybe TRBD2 (6 bases). Per the germline V gene, CDR1 is SGHAT and CDR2 is FQNNGV. The V gene lost 5 bases and the J gene lost 2 bases, with 8 bases spanning the gap. The CDR3 contains 13 residues. The CDR3: CASSRDFTDTQYF. The CDR3 nucleotides read TGTGCCAGCAGCCGGGACTTCACAGATACGCAGTATTTT.

The J gene is TRBJ2-1, the V gene TRBV19; 7 nucleotides agree with TRBD2. The CDR3 spans 16 residues. V was pared by 5 bases and J by 8 bases, with 15 bases of the junction left unmatched. Germline-derived CDR1 and CDR2 are LNHDA and SQIVND (reference sequence). The CDR3, as DNA: TGTGCCAGTAGTCTCTCCGGGACTACCCCTCCCTATGAGCAGTTCTTC. Its translation is CASSLSGTTPPYEQFF.

The chain links TRBV30 to TRBJ1-2, with no clear D. This CDR3 comprises 13 residues. V shed 2 bases and J shed 8 bases, with 15 bases lying between them. The V gene's germline CDR1 is GTSNPN and CDR2 SVGIG (reference sequence). DNA of the CDR3: TGTGCCTGGAGTCCCCTGGAAAGGAAAGGCTACACCTTC. Amino acids: CAWSPLERKGYTF.

The chain carries TRBV11-2 and TRBJ2-7, with 10 nucleotides matching TRBD2. Germline CDR1 reads SGHAT; CDR2 reads FQNNGV. CDR3 length: 14 amino acids. Trimming cost V 5 bases and J 9 bases; bases outside gene matches: 10. As DNA, the CDR3 is TGTGCCAGCAGCCATTCCGGGACTAGCGTTGCGCAGTACTTC. Its protein product is CASSHSGTSVAQYF.

V usage is TRBV5-1 and J usage is TRBJ2-1, with unresolved D. CDR3 length equals 13 residues. V lost 5 bases and J 5 bases, leaving 11 bases between the germline ends. The germline gives CDR1 SGHRS, CDR2 YFSETQ. CDR3 coding DNA: TGCGCCAGCAGGCTCTCTTTAAACAATGAGCAGTTCTTC. Translation gives CASRLSLNNEQFF. The variable domain in full, with the rest retrieved from reference TRBV5-1 and TRBJ2-1, is KAGVTQTPRYLIKTRGQQVTLSCSPISGHRSVSWYQQTPGQGLQFLFEYFSETQRNKGNFPGRFSGRQFSNSRSEMNVSTLELGDSALYLCASRLSLNNEQFFGPGTRLTVL.

The J gene is TRBJ2-3, the V gene TRBV6-1; a possible D gene is TRBD1 (6 bases). V was cut by 5 bases and J by 5 bases, with 11 bases left in between. From germline, CDR1 is MNHNS and CDR2 SASEGT. The CDR3 contains 13 residues. The CDR3 loop is CASSRQVGDTQYF. CDR3 nucleotide sequence: TGTGCCAGCAGTCGACAGGTGGGAGATACGCAGTATTTT.

The chain is built from TRBV27 and TRBJ2-7, with D possibly TRBD1 on 5 matching bases. Trimming removed 4 bases at V and 0 bases at J, with 22 bases between. Germline V gene data show CDR1 as MNHEY and CDR2 as SMNVEV (reference sequence). CDR3 size: 18 residues. The CDR3 here is CASSSTTSSGSSSYEQYF. CDR3 nucleotide sequence: TGTGCCAGCAGTTCAACCACCTCCTCAGGGTCTAGCTCCTACGAGCAGTACTTC.

V usage is TRBV28 and J usage is TRBJ2-1; 7 nucleotides match TRBD2. Germline V CDR1 and CDR2: MDHEN, SYDVKM. The CDR3 has 14 residues. Unmatched junction bases numbered 12, after V lost 10 bases and J lost 6 bases. The CDR3 region is CATVREILVNEQFF. The CDR3 coding sequence is TGTGCCACCGTGCGGGAGATACTCGTCAATGAGCAGTTCTTC.

A few counts support this clone. V and J are TRBV5-4 and TRBJ1-3; D ambiguous. The CDR3 extends over 15 amino acids. Germline V CDR1 and CDR2: SGHNT, YYREEE (reference sequence). The V and J ends lost 0 bases and 7 bases respectively, with 14 bases between them. CDR3 region: CASSLGPGISNTIYF. The DNA of the CDR3 is TGTGCCAGCAGCTTGGGGCCCGGGATATCGAACACCATATATTTT.

With regard to this clone: This sample also contains other DNA sequences that code for the same CDR3. The chain joins TRBV18 to TRBJ2-7, with D tentatively TRBD2 (5 bases). CDR3 size: 13 residues. Germline V gene lookup returns CDR1 KGHSH and CDR2 LQKENI. The V end was cut by 6 bases, the J end by 0 bases, with 9 bases between. The CDR3 DNA is TGTGCCAGCTCCCTCGGGATCTCCTACGAGCAGTACTTC. Amino acid sequence: CASSLGISYEQYF.

At least ten counts were recorded for this clone. The chain's CDR3 is CASSSWLGANVLTF. The CDR3 DNA reads as TGTGCCAGCAGCTCCTGGTTGGGGGCCAACGTCCTGACTTTC. The J gene is TRBJ2-6, the V gene TRBV7-9; no clear D. The CDR3 runs to 14 residues. The germline CDR1 and CDR2 sequences are SEHNR and FQNEAQ (reference sequence). Trimming left V 4 bases short and J 4 bases short, with 8 bases between.

DNA of the CDR3: TGTGCCAGCACCCCGAGGGGGGATAATCAGCCCCAGCATTTT. Encoded protein: CASTPRGDNQPQHF. The chain employs TRBV28 and TRBJ1-5, with D tentatively TRBD1 (6 bases). This CDR3 spans 14 amino acids. Between the trimmed V and J ends, which lost 7 bases and 4 bases, there was a span of 14 bases. Germline CDR1 and CDR2: MDHEN and SYDVKM.

This clone was picked up a small number of times. The chain joins TRBV28 to TRBJ2-1, with 8 bases fitting TRBD2. Germline trimming cut 1 base from V and 3 bases from J; bases unmatched to any gene: 11. Germline CDR1 is MDHEN and CDR2 is SYDVKM. This CDR3 is 18 amino acids long. The CDR3 reads CASSLSPHTSGHYNEQFF. Written as DNA, the CDR3 is TGTGCCAGCAGTTTATCCCCCCACACTAGCGGCCACTACAATGAGCAGTTCTTC.

The rearrangement links TRBV9 to TRBJ2-1, with D perhaps assigned TRBD1 or TRBD2 (6 bases each). V lost 4 bases and J lost 3, with 17 bases in between. The CDR3 runs to 16 residues. Germline CDR1 is SGDLS and CDR2 is YYNGEE. Here the CDR3 reads CASSPRGGWDYNEQFF. The CDR3 DNA reads as TGTGCCAGCAGCCCTAGAGGGGGGTGGGACTACAATGAGCAGTTCTTC. Filled out from reference TRBV9 and TRBJ2-1, the complete variable domain reads DSGVTQTPKHLITATGQRVTLRCSPRSGDLSVYWYQQSLDQGLQFLIQYYNGEERAKGNILERFSAQQFPDLHSELNLSSLELGDSALYFCASSPRGGWDYNEQFFGPGTRLTVL.

CDR3 sequence reads: CAWIGQTAGNTIYF. The CDR3 region has the DNA TGTGCCTGGATAGGTCAGACAGCCGGAAACACCATATATTTT. V gene TRBV30 combines with J gene TRBJ1-3, with D perhaps matching TRBD1 (5 bases). This CDR3 has 14 amino acids. V lost 4 bases and J lost 4, with 14 bases in between. Germline V gives CDR1 GTSNPN, CDR2 SVGIG (reference sequence).

In its sample, this clone was seen a few times. The identical CDR3 is also encoded by other nucleotide sequences in the sample. The rearrangement links TRBV4-2 to TRBJ2-3, with D uncertain. The V end was cut by 0 bases, the J end by 3 bases, with 4 bases between. The germline CDR1 and CDR2 sequences are LGHNA and YNFKEQ. This CDR3 has 13 residues. The CDR3 DNA follows: TGTGCCAGCAGCCAAGATTTGACAGATACGCAGTATTTT. As protein: CASSQDLTDTQYF.

This sequence joins TRBV30 and TRBJ1-3; a possible D gene is TRBD1 (6 bases). Trimming took off 3 bases at V and 1 base at J, with 10 bases between the two ends. CDR1 is GTSNPN and CDR2 is SVGIG in the germline V gene (reference sequence). The CDR3 covers 14 residues. CDR3 sequence: CAWSQGISGNTIYF. CDR3 DNA: TGTGCCTGGAGCCAGGGGATTTCTGGAAACACCATATATTTT. Filled out from reference TRBV30 and TRBJ1-3, the complete variable domain reads SQTIHQWPATLVQPVGSPLSLECTVEGTSNPNLYWYRQAAGRGLQLLFYSVGIGQISSEVPQNLSASRPQDRQFILSSKKLLLSDSGFYLCAWSQGISGNTIYFGEGSWLTVV.

CDR3 bases: TGTGCCAGCAGCCCAGGGCCCCTCGGGGACATTCAGTACTTC. Residues: CASSPGPLGDIQYF. V usage is TRBV7-2 and J usage is TRBJ2-4; the D call may be TRBD1 or TRBD2 (5 bases each). The V and J ends lost 5 bases and 8 bases respectively, with 16 bases between them. The germline V gene encodes CDR1 SGHTA and CDR2 FQGNSA. There are 14 residues in the CDR3.

The J gene is TRBJ2-1, the V gene TRBV6-5; D perhaps matches TRBD1 (6 bases). With 2 bases removed from V and 10 bases from J, the gap between germline ends came to 15 bases. Germline values: CDR1 MNHEY, CDR2 SVGAGI. This CDR3 contains 14 residues. CDR3 coding DNA: TGTGCCAGCAGTTACCAAACGGGCAGGGGAGAGCAGTTCTTC. Translation: CASSYQTGRGEQFF.

V usage is TRBV11-2 and J usage is TRBJ2-7, with 8 bases aligning to TRBD1. The V segment lost 5 bases and the J segment 2 bases; nucleotides outside the gene matches: 8. The V gene's germline CDR1 is SGHAT and CDR2 FQNNGV. This CDR3 spans 15 amino acids. The CDR3 bases are TGTGCCAGCAGCCCGACGGGACAGGCCCCCTACGAGCAGTACTTC. Encoded protein: CASSPTGQAPYEQYF.

The chain has TRBV2 and TRBJ2-5; 11 nucleotides agree with TRBD2. CDR1 and CDR2 (germline): SNHLY, FYNNEI. Trimming took 3 bases from V and 1 from J; bases not matched to a gene: 16. The CDR3 covers 20 residues. The CDR3 reads CASSDPGTSGTGGTQETQYF. The DNA for the CDR3 is TGTGCCAGCAGTGACCCCGGGACTAGCGGAACTGGAGGGACCCAAGAGACCCAGTACTTC.

This chain links TRBV5-4 with TRBJ2-5, with TRBD2 matching over 9 bases. The germline gives CDR1 SGHNT, CDR2 YYREEE (reference sequence). Germline trimming cut 3 bases from V and 4 bases from J; bases unmatched to any gene: 10. The CDR3 loop spans 16 amino acids. The CDR3 loop is CASSSRSGSKGETQYF. The CDR3 region has the DNA TGTGCCAGCAGCTCCCGTAGCGGGAGTAAGGGAGAGACCCAGTACTTC.

V usage is TRBV7-8 and J usage is TRBJ2-5; D might be TRBD1 (6 bases). The CDR3 has 15 residues. The germline V and J ends were trimmed by 3 bases and 5 bases, with 16 bases remaining between them. Germline loops: CDR1 SGHVS, CDR2 FQNEAQ. The CDR3 reads CASSFPSGHGETQYF. The CDR3 nucleotides are TGTGCCAGCAGCTTCCCCTCGGGACACGGGGAGACCCAGTACTTC.

The chain uses TRBV7-7 and TRBJ2-7; a weak D match, TRBD2 (6 bases). The CDR3 runs 16 residues. Germline V gives CDR1 SSHAT, CDR2 FNYEAQ (reference sequence). Trimming removed 3 bases from V and 6 bases from J, with 21 bases in between. CDR3 in DNA: TGTGCCAGCAGCTTGGCGGGACCCCAGTCCGGTTCCGAGCAGTACTTC. It encodes CASSLAGPQSGSEQYF. Together with reference TRBV7-7 and TRBJ2-7, the CDR3 gives the full variable domain: GAGVSQSPRYKVTKRGQDVTLRCDPISSHATLYWYQQALGQGPEFLTYFNYEAQPDKSGLPSDRFSAERPEGSISTLTIQRTEQRDSAMYRCASSLAGPQSGSEQYFGPGTRLTVT.

V gene TRBV27 combines with J gene TRBJ1-2, with D possibly being TRBD1 (5 bases). V lost 8 bases and J 6 bases, leaving 28 bases between the germline ends. Germline assignment: CDR1 MNHEY and CDR2 SMNVEV (reference sequence). This CDR3 has 17 amino acids. The chain's CDR3 is CASGALWGESSTDGYTF. CDR3 bases: TGTGCCAGCGGTGCACTTTGGGGGGAGTCATCGACTGATGGCTACACCTTC.